A single sample gave rise to the 30 T cell receptor beta chains below, sequenced in a study of monozygotic twins with cystic fibrosis. Measured with immunoSEQ multiplex PCR; TCRdb has only the in-frame clones, and not every one. The sample gives around 11,000 clones, roughly 96% of which show up once; over 0.8% is in the top ten. Sequenced material: blood. These receptors originate from a boy aged 5 to 17 with cystic fibrosis.

The chain combines TRBV27 with TRBJ2-7, with 10 bases matching TRBD1. This CDR3 is built from 15 residues. V lost 5 bases to trimming and J lost 6 bases; unmatched junction nucleotides: 10. Germline CDR1 reads MNHEY; CDR2 reads SMNVEV (reference sequence). CDR3 DNA: TGTGCCAGCAGTCCCTGGACAGGGGGGACCCTCGAGCAGTACTTC. Translated: CASSPWTGGTLEQYF.

V and J are TRBV7-2 and TRBJ2-3; 9 bases match TRBD2. The CDR3 is 16 amino acids. V lost 2 bases and J lost 4; bases outside the gene matches: 7. Germline values: CDR1 SGHTA, CDR2 FQGNSA. CDR3: CASSLRGGGAADTQYF. The CDR3 DNA is TGTGCCAGCAGCTTACGCGGCGGGGGGGCCGCAGATACGCAGTATTTT.

This clone has only a few counts. V usage is TRBV27 and J usage is TRBJ1-2; D gene uncertain. Trimming took 6 bases from V and 8 from J, leaving 19 bases between them. Per germline, CDR1 MNHEY and CDR2 SMNVEV (reference sequence). This CDR3 is 14 amino acids long. CDR3 protein: CASSSGGGRNGYTF. The CDR3 nucleotides read TGTGCCAGCAGCTCCGGCGGTGGGAGGAACGGCTACACCTTC.

V and J are TRBV19 and TRBJ2-2, with 16 bases fitting TRBD2. Germline CDR1 reads LNHDA; CDR2 reads SQIVND (reference sequence). The CDR3 has 17 amino acids. The J segment lost 7 bases and the V segment lost 6 bases, leaving 8 bases of the junction unmatched. The CDR3 DNA reads as TGTGCCAGTAGGAAGGGACTAGCGGGAGGGCCGGTCGGGGAGCTGTTTTTT. This gives the protein CASRKGLAGGPVGELFF. Looking up the rest from reference TRBV19 and TRBJ2-2 gives the full variable domain: DGGITQSPKYLFRKEGQNVTLSCEQNLNHDAMYWYRQDPGQGLRLIYYSQIVNDFQKGDIAEGYSVSREKKESFPLTVTSAQKNPTAFYLCASRKGLAGGPVGELFFGEGSRLTVL.

The chain links TRBV28 to TRBJ1-2, with D uncertain. The V end was cut by 10 bases, the J end by 5 bases, with 5 bases between. The germline CDR1 and CDR2 sequences are MDHEN and SYDVKM. This CDR3 has 9 amino acids. The CDR3 DNA follows: TGTGCCACGGGGTATGGCTACACCTTC. Protein: CATGYGYTF.

This clone was found once. The chain links TRBV2 to TRBJ2-1; D gene unclear. V was trimmed by 3 bases and J by 2 bases, leaving 8 bases between them. The CDR3 consists of 14 residues. The germline V gene has CDR1 SNHLY and CDR2 FYNNEI. Written as DNA, the CDR3 is TGTGCCAGCAGTGACTTCCCAACCTACAATGAGCAGTTCTTC. It yields the protein CASSDFPTYNEQFF.

The gene calls are TRBV30 and TRBJ2-2; the match to TRBD1 covers 11 bases. Trimming took 7 bases from V and 3 from J; bases not matched to a gene: 4. The germline gives CDR1 GTSNPN, CDR2 SVGIG (reference sequence). The CDR3 runs 14 residues. In DNA, the CDR3 is TGTGCCTTTTGGGACAGGGGGTACACCGGGGAGCTGTTTTTT. It yields the protein CAFWDRGYTGELFF.

CDR3 nucleotides: TGTGCCAGCAGCCAAGGGGGGACTTATAATTCACCCCTCCACTTT. It specifies CASSQGGTYNSPLHF. The V gene is TRBV7-2, the J gene TRBJ1-6, with D maybe TRBD1 (6 bases). The CDR3 sequence is 15 residues long. Germline V gene data show CDR1 as SGHTA and CDR2 as FQGNSA. V was trimmed by 5 bases and J by 4 bases, leaving 12 bases between them. Together with reference TRBV7-2 and TRBJ1-6, the CDR3 gives the full variable domain: GAGVSQSPSNKVTEKGKDVELRCDPISGHTALYWYRQSLGQGLEFLIYFQGNSAPDKSGLPSDRFSAERTGGSVSTLTIQRTQQEDSAVYLCASSQGGTYNSPLHFGNGTRLTVT.

This clone occurred a few times. The rearrangement uses TRBV2 and TRBJ1-2; D is possibly TRBD1 (5 bases). The V gene's germline CDR1 is SNHLY and CDR2 FYNNEI. With 8 bases removed from V and 4 bases from J, the gap between germline ends came to 11 bases. The CDR3 consists of 12 residues. The CDR3, as DNA: TGTGCCAGCTTCCGGGACGGCTATGGCTACACCTTC. Translated, it gives CASFRDGYGYTF.

The table lists this clone with a count of one. This chain uses TRBV28 with TRBJ1-2; no firm D call. The V end lost 6 bases, the J end lost 4 bases, and 3 bases lay between the germline ends. CDR3 size: 10 residues. CDR1 and CDR2 from the germline V gene are MDHEN and SYDVKM. As DNA, the CDR3 is TGTGCCAGCAGAAGCTATGGCTACACCTTC. The encoded protein is CASRSYGYTF.

The J gene is TRBJ2-3, the V gene TRBV7-2; D is perhaps TRBD1 (5 bases). There are 14 residues in the CDR3. Trimming removed 1 base at V and 1 base at J, with 6 bases between. Germline V gene data show CDR1 as SGHTA and CDR2 as FQGNSA. This CDR3 is CASSLGQRTDTQYF. The CDR3, as DNA: TGTGCCAGCAGCTTAGGACAGCGCACAGATACGCAGTATTTT. Full variable domain (outside the CDR3, taken from reference TRBV7-2 and TRBJ2-3): GAGVSQSPSNKVTEKGKDVELRCDPISGHTALYWYRQSLGQGLEFLIYFQGNSAPDKSGLPSDRFSAERTGGSVSTLTIQRTQQEDSAVYLCASSLGQRTDTQYFGPGTRLTVL.

This clone was picked up one time. The chain has TRBV9 and TRBJ1-2; 8 positions agree with TRBD1. Germline V gene data show CDR1 as SGDLS and CDR2 as YYNGEE. J gave up 8 bases and V 0 bases, and 12 bases lay outside the gene matches. The CDR3 contains 16 residues. The CDR3 DNA is TGTGCCAGCAGCGTAGCCCCCGGGACAGGTCTGGGGGGCTACACCTTC. The encoded protein is CASSVAPGTGLGGYTF.

The V call is TRBV6-1, the J call TRBJ1-2; 9 nucleotides align to TRBD1. In germline, CDR1 is MNHNS, CDR2 SASEGT. J was trimmed by 4 bases and V by 1 base; bases with no gene match: 10. The CDR3 loop spans 17 amino acids. CDR3 nucleotide sequence: TGTGCCAGCAGTGAAGACTTCACTTGGACAGGGGCCTATGGCTACACCTTC. Protein: CASSEDFTWTGAYGYTF.

V is TRBV5-4 and J is TRBJ1-2; D is unclear. Germline-derived CDR1 and CDR2 are SGHNT and YYREEE (reference sequence). V was pared by 0 bases and J by 2 bases, with 23 bases between. The CDR3 runs to 19 residues. CDR3 sequence: CASSLGSGARSSYNYGYTF. CDR3 bases: TGTGCCAGCAGCTTGGGCTCAGGTGCGAGGTCATCTTACAACTATGGCTACACCTTC. The variable domain in full, completed from reference TRBV5-4 and TRBJ1-2, reads ETGVTQSPTHLIKTRGQQVTLRCSSQSGHNTVSWYQQALGQGPQFIFQYYREEENGRGNFPPRFSGLQFPNYSSELNVNALELDDSALYLCASSLGSGARSSYNYGYTFGSGTRLTVV.

This sequence joins TRBV27 and TRBJ2-4, with 15 bases aligning to TRBD2. Germline trimming cut 4 bases from V and 8 bases from J; bases unmatched to any gene: 3. The CDR3 contains 15 residues. Per the germline V gene, CDR1 is MNHEY and CDR2 is SMNVEV (reference sequence). In DNA form, the CDR3 reads TGTGCCAGCAGTTCTCGGACTAGCGGGAGGGACATTCAGTACTTC. It specifies CASSSRTSGRDIQYF.

The chain recombines TRBV7-2 with TRBJ2-5; D possibly corresponds to TRBD2 (5 bases). CDR3 length equals 13 residues. The V and J ends lost 4 bases and 6 bases respectively, with 12 bases between them. The V gene's germline CDR1 is SGHTA and CDR2 FQGNSA. In nucleotides, the CDR3 is TGTGCCAGCAGCTCCGGGTCCGGGAAGACCCAGTACTTC. Protein sequence: CASSSGSGKTQYF.

The chain employs TRBV18 and TRBJ1-1; unclear D gene. The CDR3 is 12 amino acids. V was pared by 3 bases and J by 0 bases, with 2 bases between. Germline CDR1 KGHSH, CDR2 LQKENI. CDR3 coding DNA: TGTGCCAGCTCACCCTTGAACACTGAAGCTTTCTTT. Protein product: CASSPLNTEAFF.

This rearrangement joins TRBV6-1 to TRBJ1-2; D gene uncertain. V was trimmed by 7 bases and J by 5 bases, leaving 20 bases between them. The CDR3 loop spans 15 amino acids. CDR1 and CDR2 from the germline V gene are MNHNS and SASEGT. The CDR3 is CASIPRPEATYGYTF. The CDR3 bases are TGTGCCAGCATCCCCCGACCGGAGGCGACATATGGCTACACCTTC.

The chain carries TRBV2 and TRBJ2-7, with D perhaps TRBD1 or TRBD2 (6 bases each). V was shortened by 7 bases and J by 4 bases, with 11 bases between the two germline ends. The CDR3 contains 12 residues. Looked up from germline, CDR1 is SNHLY and CDR2 is FYNNEI. DNA for the CDR3: TGTGCCAGCATCGGAGGGGGGTACGAGCAGTACTTC. This translates into CASIGGGYEQYF.

This clone has a single count. The chain employs TRBV2 and TRBJ2-7; TRBD2 matches 7 bases. The CDR3 is made up of 14 amino acids. Trimming removed 7 bases from V and 1 base from J; junction bases left unmatched: 7. Per germline, CDR1 SNHLY and CDR2 FYNNEI. CDR3 loop: CASTLAAASYEQYF. DNA of the CDR3: TGTGCCAGCACCCTAGCGGCGGCGTCCTACGAGCAGTACTTC.

The count of this clone is one. The rearrangement links TRBV12-5 to TRBJ2-3, with 7 bases identical to TRBD2. The CDR3 sequence is 18 residues long. The ends lost 0 bases at V and 2 bases at J; junction bases unmatched: 11. From germline, CDR1 is LGHNT and CDR2 FRNRAP. The CDR3: CASGLVPDGRRTTDTQYF. For the CDR3, the DNA is TGTGCTAGTGGTTTGGTACCCGACGGGAGGCGAACCACAGATACGCAGTATTTT.

The sample holds one count of this clone. The chain carries TRBV11-3 and TRBJ2-3; no definite D call. This CDR3 comprises 15 residues. Trimming pared 1 base from V and 2 bases from J, leaving 10 bases between. CDR1 is SGHNT and CDR2 is YENEEA in the germline V gene. The CDR3 sequence is CASSLGTQNTDTQYF. CDR3 bases: TGTGCCAGCAGCTTAGGCACACAGAACACAGATACGCAGTATTTT.

The chain has TRBV5-1 and TRBJ2-5, with 10 bases fitting TRBD2. Germline values: CDR1 SGHRS, CDR2 YFSETQ. This CDR3 region has 14 residues. V trimming: 4 bases; J trimming: 3 bases; junction bases outside the gene matches: 3. In DNA, the CDR3 is TGCGCCAGCAGCCCCGGACTAGCGGAAGAGACCCAGTACTTC. This codes for CASSPGLAEETQYF.

CDR3 DNA: TGCAGCGTTCTGGTAGGGGTAGGTCTAACCTACGAGCAGTACTTC. Its protein is CSVLVGVGLTYEQYF. The rearrangement joins TRBV29-1 to TRBJ2-7; D may be TRBD1 (5 bases). CDR3 length: 15 amino acids. Germline V gives CDR1 SQVTM, CDR2 ANQGSEA. The V end lost 5 bases, the J end lost 2 bases, and 19 bases lay between the germline ends.

The rearrangement joins TRBV7-2 to TRBJ2-7; D gene ambiguous. The CDR3 has 15 residues. Looked up from germline, CDR1 is SGHTA and CDR2 is FQGNSA. Trimming left V 0 bases short and J 0 bases short, with 9 bases between. Here the CDR3 reads CASSLAVYSSYEQYF. CDR3 nucleotides: TGTGCCAGCAGCTTAGCAGTCTACAGCTCCTACGAGCAGTACTTC.

This chain links TRBV6-5 with TRBJ2-7, with D possibly matching TRBD1 (5 bases). The V gene lost 5 bases and the J gene lost 2 bases, with 16 bases spanning the gap. The CDR3 length is 15 residues. Germline V lookup: CDR1 MNHEY, CDR2 SVGAGI. The CDR3 here is CASSGSDSPTYEQYF. The CDR3 bases are TGTGCCAGCAGTGGCAGTGACAGCCCCACCTACGAGCAGTACTTC.

The chain recombines TRBV19 with TRBJ2-1; D tentatively reads TRBD1 or TRBD2 (6 bases each). Trimming pared 3 bases from V and 8 bases from J, leaving 20 bases between. The CDR3 has 16 residues. Germline-derived CDR1 and CDR2 are LNHDA and SQIVND (reference sequence). The chain's CDR3 is CASSIESGTPGDEQFF. CDR3 nucleotide sequence: TGTGCCAGTAGTATTGAATCCGGGACACCGGGGGATGAGCAGTTCTTC.

The chain couples TRBV4-3 to TRBJ2-7, with D perhaps given as TRBD1 or TRBD2 (5 bases each). This CDR3 comprises 14 residues. Germline V lookup: CDR1 LGHNA, CDR2 YSLEER. V was shortened by 2 bases and J by 5 bases, with 13 bases between the two germline ends. CDR3 loop: CASSQFTRGDEQYF. CDR3 DNA sequence: TGCGCCAGCAGCCAATTCACTAGGGGAGACGAGCAGTACTTC.

The chain carries TRBV10-3 and TRBJ2-3, with D hard to call. V was pared by 9 bases and J by 2 bases, with 9 bases between. Germline V gene lookup returns CDR1 ENHRY and CDR2 SYGVKD. The CDR3 contains 12 residues. In DNA, the CDR3 is TGTGCCATGAAAACTGACACAGATACGCAGTATTTT. Amino acid sequence: CAMKTDTDTQYF.

The J gene is TRBJ2-2, the V gene TRBV9; TRBD2 is a possible D gene (6 bases). Germline CDR1 SGDLS, CDR2 YYNGEE. The CDR3 runs to 14 residues. V was shortened by 0 bases and J by 6 bases, with 9 bases between the two germline ends. CDR3 sequence (DNA): TGTGCCAGCAGCGTAGTAAGGGAGGCCGGGGAGCTGTTTTTT. Amino acids: CASSVVREAGELFF. The whole variable domain, filled in from reference TRBV9 and TRBJ2-2, reads DSGVTQTPKHLITATGQRVTLRCSPRSGDLSVYWYQQSLDQGLQFLIQYYNGEERAKGNILERFSAQQFPDLHSELNLSSLELGDSALYFCASSVVREAGELFFGEGSRLTVL.